Presented here are 8 T cell receptor beta chains from one specimen sequenced in a study. A single record per CDR3 protein comes from TCRdb applying MiXCR to the 5' RACE reads. The repertoire holds some 62,000 distinct CDR3 sequences, around 30% seen once, with 2.3% in the top ten. The specimen sequenced was tumor-infiltrating naive CD4+ T cells sorted from the breast tumor. Specified subset: naive CD4+ T cells, CD4+CD45RA+CD25-. These receptors were obtained from a female donor with breast cancer.

This clonotype was counted a few times. CDR3 DNA sequence: TGTGCCAGCGGGGAGACCTACGAGCAGTACTTC. This codes for CASGETYEQYF. The chain is built from TRBV6-6 and TRBJ2-7, with D possibly TRBD2 on 5 matching bases. Looked up from germline, CDR1 is MNHNY and CDR2 is SVGAGI (reference sequence). V shed 8 bases and J shed 2 bases, with 7 bases lying between them. The CDR3 has 11 amino acids.

This clonotype has a handful of counts. The chain employs TRBV20-1 and TRBJ2-3; weak D call: TRBD1 (5 bases). The V and J ends lost 0 bases and 6 bases respectively, with 13 bases between them. This CDR3 has 14 residues. Germline V gene data show CDR1 as DFQATT and CDR2 as SNEGSKA (reference sequence). The CDR3 DNA is TGCAGTGCTAGAGATCACAGGTCTGGGGATACGCAGTATTTT. Translation gives CSARDHRSGDTQYF.

Comment on this clonotype: Germline is not matched at one junction end, which may reflect a read error. V and J are TRBV5-1 and TRBJ2-3; 9 bases are shared with TRBD1. This CDR3 has 15 residues. CDR1 is SGHRS, CDR2 YFSETQ, per germline. Written as DNA, the CDR3 is TGCGCCGGCAGCTTCTGGACAGGGGGCACAGATACGCAGTATTTT. This gives the protein CAGSFWTGGTDTQYF.

The CDR3 region has the DNA TGTGCCAGCAGCGTTCTAAGGACAGGTAGCACAGATACGCAGTATTTT. Translation gives CASSVLRTGSTDTQYF. This chain connects TRBV9 to TRBJ2-3, with 7 bases identical to TRBD1. Germline CDR1 reads SGDLS; CDR2 reads YYNGEE. Trimming at V came to 2 bases and at J to 0 bases, leaving 6 bases not matched to a gene. This CDR3 is built from 16 residues.

Notes on this clonotype: It is likely a read error, because the conserved phenylalanine at the end of the CDR3 is missing. This sequence joins TRBV20-1 and TRBJ2-1; D call uncertain. This CDR3 has 14 residues. Germline assignment: CDR1 DFQATT and CDR2 SNEGSKA (reference sequence). Trimming removed 1 base from V and 9 bases from J, with 16 bases in between. CDR3 amino acids: CSARAELGKGEQFS. In DNA form, the CDR3 reads TGCAGTGCTAGAGCAGAGCTTGGCAAGGGTGAGCAGTTCTCC.

This rearrangement joins TRBV3-1 to TRBJ1-5, with D possibly matching TRBD1 (5 bases). Germline V gives CDR1 LGHDT, CDR2 YNNKEL (reference sequence). Trimming took 1 base from V and 6 from J, leaving 7 bases between them. The CDR3 covers 13 residues. The CDR3 spells CASSQGDGQPQHF. The CDR3 region has the DNA TGTGCCAGCAGCCAAGGGGACGGTCAGCCCCAGCATTTT.

This clonotype was seen a few times. This chain links TRBV3-1 with TRBJ2-1; 8 bases fit TRBD2. This CDR3 region has 18 residues. Per the germline V gene, CDR1 is LGHDT and CDR2 is YNNKEL (reference sequence). With V trimmed by 2 bases and J by 7 bases, 16 bases remained unmatched. CDR3 sequence (DNA): TGTGCCAGCAGCCAATCGGGCGGCAGCGGGAGTGGCCGAAATGAGCAGTTCTTC. As protein: CASSQSGGSGSGRNEQFF.

This clonotype showed up many times. The chain combines TRBV20-1 with TRBJ2-1; 7 bases match TRBD2. The CDR3 spans 15 residues. The J segment lost 9 bases and the V segment lost 0 bases, leaving 11 bases of the junction unmatched. The germline V gene encodes CDR1 DFQATT and CDR2 SNEGSKA (reference sequence). CDR3 in amino acids: CSARDSAGTTREQFF. The CDR3 DNA follows: TGCAGTGCTAGAGATTCGGCGGGGACTACCCGTGAGCAGTTCTTC.